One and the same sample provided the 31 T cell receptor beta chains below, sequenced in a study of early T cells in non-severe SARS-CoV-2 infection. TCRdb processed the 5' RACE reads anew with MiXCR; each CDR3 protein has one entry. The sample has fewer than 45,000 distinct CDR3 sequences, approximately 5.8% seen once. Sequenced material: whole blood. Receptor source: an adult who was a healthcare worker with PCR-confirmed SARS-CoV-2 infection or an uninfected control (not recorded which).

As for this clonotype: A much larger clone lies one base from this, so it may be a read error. CDR3 sequence: CASSQDSADGKLFF. In DNA, the CDR3 is TGCGCCAGCAGCCAAGATTCGGCGGACGGTAAACTGTTTTTT. The chain links TRBV4-3 to TRBJ1-4; the D is unclear. This CDR3 comprises 14 residues. V was trimmed by 0 bases and J by 11 bases, leaving 13 bases between them. The germline V gene has CDR1 LGHNA and CDR2 YSLEER.

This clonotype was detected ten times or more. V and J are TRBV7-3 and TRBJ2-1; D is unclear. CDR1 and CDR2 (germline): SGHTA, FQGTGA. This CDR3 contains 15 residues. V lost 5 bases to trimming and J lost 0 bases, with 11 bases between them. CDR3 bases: TGTGCCAGCAGCCCCGGTCTACGCTCCTACAATGAGCAGTTCTTC. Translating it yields CASSPGLRSYNEQFF.

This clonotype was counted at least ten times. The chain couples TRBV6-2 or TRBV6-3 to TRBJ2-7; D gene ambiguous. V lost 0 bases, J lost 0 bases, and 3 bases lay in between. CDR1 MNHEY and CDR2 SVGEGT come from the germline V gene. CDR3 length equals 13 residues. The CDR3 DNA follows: TGTGCCAGCAGTTACTCCCACTCCTACGAGCAGTACTTC. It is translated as CASSYSHSYEQYF.

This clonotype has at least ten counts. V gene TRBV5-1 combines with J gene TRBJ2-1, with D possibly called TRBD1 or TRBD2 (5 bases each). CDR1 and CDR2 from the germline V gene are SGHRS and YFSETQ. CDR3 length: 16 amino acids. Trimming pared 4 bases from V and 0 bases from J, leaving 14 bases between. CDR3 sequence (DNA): TGCGCCAGCAGCCGGGACGGGTTAGCCTCCTACAATGAGCAGTTCTTC. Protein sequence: CASSRDGLASYNEQFF.

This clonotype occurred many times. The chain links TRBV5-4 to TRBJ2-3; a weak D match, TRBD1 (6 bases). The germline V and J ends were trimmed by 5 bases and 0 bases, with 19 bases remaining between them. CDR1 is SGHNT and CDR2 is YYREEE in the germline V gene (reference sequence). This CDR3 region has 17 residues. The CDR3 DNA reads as TGTGCCAGCAGGCTAGATCCGGGACACTCTAGCACAGATACGCAGTATTTT. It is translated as CASRLDPGHSSTDTQYF.

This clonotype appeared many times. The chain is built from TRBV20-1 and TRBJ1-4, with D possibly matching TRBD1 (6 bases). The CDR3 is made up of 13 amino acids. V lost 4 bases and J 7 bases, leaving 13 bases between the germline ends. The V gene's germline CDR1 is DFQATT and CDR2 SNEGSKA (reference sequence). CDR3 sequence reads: CSAIRGLSEKLFF. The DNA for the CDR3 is TGCAGTGCTATCAGGGGCCTAAGTGAAAAACTGTTTTTT.

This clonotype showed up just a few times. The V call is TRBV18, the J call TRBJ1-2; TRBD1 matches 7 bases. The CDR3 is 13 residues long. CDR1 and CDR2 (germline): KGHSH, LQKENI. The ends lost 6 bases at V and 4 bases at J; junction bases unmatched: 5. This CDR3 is CASSQGEGYGYTF. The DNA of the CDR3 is TGTGCCAGCTCCCAGGGGGAAGGCTATGGCTACACCTTC.

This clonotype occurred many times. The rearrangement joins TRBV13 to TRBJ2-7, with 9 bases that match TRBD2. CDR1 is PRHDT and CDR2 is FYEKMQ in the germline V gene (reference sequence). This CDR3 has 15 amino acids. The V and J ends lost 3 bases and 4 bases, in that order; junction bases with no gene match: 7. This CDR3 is CASSFVRSGRYEQYF. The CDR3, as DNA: TGTGCCAGCAGCTTCGTTCGGAGCGGGAGGTACGAGCAGTACTTC. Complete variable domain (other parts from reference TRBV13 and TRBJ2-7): AAGVIQSPRHLIKEKRETATLKCYPIPRHDTVYWYQQGPGQDPQFLISFYEKMQSDKGSIPDRFSAQQFSDYHSELNMSSLELGDSALYFCASSFVRSGRYEQYFGPGTRLTVT.

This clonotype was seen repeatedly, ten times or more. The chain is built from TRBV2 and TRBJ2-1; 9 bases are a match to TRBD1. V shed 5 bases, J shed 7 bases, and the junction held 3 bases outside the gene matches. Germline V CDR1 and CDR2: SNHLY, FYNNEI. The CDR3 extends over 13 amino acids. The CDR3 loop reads CASSRDRANEQFF. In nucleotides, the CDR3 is TGTGCCAGCAGTCGGGACAGGGCGAATGAGCAGTTCTTC.

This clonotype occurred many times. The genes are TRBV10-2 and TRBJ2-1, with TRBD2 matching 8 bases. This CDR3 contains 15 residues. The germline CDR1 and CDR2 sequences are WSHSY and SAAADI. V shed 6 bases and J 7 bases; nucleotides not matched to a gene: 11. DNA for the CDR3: TGCGCCAGCAGGGGGAGCGGGAGCTTCGGGAATGAGCAGTTCTTC. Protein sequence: CASRGSGSFGNEQFF.

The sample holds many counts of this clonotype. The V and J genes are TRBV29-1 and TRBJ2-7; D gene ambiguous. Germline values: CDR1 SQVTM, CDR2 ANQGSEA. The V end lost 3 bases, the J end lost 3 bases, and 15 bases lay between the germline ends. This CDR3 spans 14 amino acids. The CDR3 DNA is TGCAGCGTTGACGGGCTCTACCTTGTCTACGAGCAGTACTTC. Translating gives CSVDGLYLVYEQYF.

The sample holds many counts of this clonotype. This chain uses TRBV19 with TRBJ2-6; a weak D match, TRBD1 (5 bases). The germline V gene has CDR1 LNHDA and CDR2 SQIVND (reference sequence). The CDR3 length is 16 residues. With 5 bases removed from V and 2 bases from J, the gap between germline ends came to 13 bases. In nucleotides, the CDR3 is TGTGCCAGTAGTTCCAAAAGGGGCACTGGGGCCAACGTCCTGACTTTC. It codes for CASSSKRGTGANVLTF.

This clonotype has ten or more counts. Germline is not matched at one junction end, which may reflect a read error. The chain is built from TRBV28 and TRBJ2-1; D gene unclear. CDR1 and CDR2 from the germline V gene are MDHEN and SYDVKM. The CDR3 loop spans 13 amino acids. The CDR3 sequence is CASSLSTRIPPLF. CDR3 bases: TGTGCCAGCAGTTTATCTACCAGGATCCCTCCACTCTTC.

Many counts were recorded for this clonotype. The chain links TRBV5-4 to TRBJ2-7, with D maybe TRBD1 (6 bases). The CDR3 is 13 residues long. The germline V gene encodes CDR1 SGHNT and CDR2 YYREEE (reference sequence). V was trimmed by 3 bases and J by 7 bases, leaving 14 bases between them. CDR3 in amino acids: CASSSRQVQEQYF. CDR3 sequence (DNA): TGTGCCAGCAGCTCGCGACAGGTACAGGAGCAGTACTTC.

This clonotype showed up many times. The CDR3 DNA follows: TGCAGCGTTACCCCCGGGACAGGGGGCTACAATGAGCAGTTCTTC. Translation: CSVTPGTGGYNEQFF. The genes are TRBV29-1 and TRBJ2-1, with 11 bases identical to TRBD1. The germline CDR1 and CDR2 sequences are SQVTM and ANQGSEA. The CDR3 length is 15 residues. V lost 5 bases, J lost 3 bases, and 6 bases stayed unmatched.

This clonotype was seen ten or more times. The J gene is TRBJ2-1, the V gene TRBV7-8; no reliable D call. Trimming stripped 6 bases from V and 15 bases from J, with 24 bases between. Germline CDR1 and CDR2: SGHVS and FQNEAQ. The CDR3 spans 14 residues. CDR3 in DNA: TGTGCCAGCAGTTCCACAACCACCGGTGTGGACCGGTTCTTC. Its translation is CASSSTTTGVDRFF.

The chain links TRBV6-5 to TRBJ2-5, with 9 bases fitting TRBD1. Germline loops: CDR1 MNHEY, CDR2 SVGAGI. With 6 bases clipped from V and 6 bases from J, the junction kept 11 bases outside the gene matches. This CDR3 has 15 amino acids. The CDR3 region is CASSYMGQGIKTQYF. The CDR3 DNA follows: TGTGCCAGCAGCTACATGGGACAGGGAATTAAGACCCAGTACTTC.

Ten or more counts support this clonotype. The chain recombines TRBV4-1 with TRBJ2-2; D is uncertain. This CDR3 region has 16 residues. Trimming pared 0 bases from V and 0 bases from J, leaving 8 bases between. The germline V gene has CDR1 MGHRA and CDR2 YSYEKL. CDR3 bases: TGCGCCAGCAGCCAAGAGCCCGGGCCGAACACCGGGGAGCTGTTTTTT. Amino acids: CASSQEPGPNTGELFF.

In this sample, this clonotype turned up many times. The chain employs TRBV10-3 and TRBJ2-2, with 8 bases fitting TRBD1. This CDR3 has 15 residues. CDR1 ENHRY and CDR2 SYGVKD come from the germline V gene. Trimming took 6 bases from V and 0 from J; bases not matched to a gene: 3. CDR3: CAIRIQGANTGELFF. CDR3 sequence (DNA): TGTGCCATCAGAATACAGGGGGCGAACACCGGGGAGCTGTTTTTT.

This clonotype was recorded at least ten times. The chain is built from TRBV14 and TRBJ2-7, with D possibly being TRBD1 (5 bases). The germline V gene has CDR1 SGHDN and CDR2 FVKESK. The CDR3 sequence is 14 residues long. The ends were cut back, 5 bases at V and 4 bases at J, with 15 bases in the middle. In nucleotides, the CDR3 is TGTGCCAGCAGCTCGACAGTCTCGGTATACGAGCAGTACTTC. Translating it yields CASSSTVSVYEQYF.

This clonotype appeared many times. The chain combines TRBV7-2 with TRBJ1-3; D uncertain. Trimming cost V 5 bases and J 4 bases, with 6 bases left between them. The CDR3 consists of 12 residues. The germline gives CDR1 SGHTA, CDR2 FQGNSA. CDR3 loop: CASSPQGNTIYF. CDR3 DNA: TGTGCCAGCAGCCCCCAGGGAAACACCATATATTTT. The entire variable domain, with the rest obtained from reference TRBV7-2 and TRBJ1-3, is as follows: GAGVSQSPSNKVTEKGKDVELRCDPISGHTALYWYRQSLGQGLEFLIYFQGNSAPDKSGLPSDRFSAERTGGSVSTLTIQRTQQEDSAVYLCASSPQGNTIYFGEGSWLTVV.

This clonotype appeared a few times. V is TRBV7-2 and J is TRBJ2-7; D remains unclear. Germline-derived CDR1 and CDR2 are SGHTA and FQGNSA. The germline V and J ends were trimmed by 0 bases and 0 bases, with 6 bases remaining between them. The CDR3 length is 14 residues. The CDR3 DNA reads TGTGCCAGCAGCTTAGCTTTCGGCTCCTACGAGCAGTACTTC. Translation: CASSLAFGSYEQYF.

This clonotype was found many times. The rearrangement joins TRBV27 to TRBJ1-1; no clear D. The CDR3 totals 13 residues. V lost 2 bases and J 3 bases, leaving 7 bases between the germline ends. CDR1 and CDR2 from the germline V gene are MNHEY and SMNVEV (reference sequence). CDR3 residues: CASSLKWHTEAFF. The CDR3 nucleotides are TGTGCCAGCAGTTTAAAGTGGCACACTGAAGCTTTCTTT.

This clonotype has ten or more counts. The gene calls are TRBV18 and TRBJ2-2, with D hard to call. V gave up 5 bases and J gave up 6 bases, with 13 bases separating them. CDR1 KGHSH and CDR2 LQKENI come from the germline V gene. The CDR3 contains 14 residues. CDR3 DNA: TGTGCCAGCTCAAGGTACATGAATGCCGGGGAGCTGTTTTTT. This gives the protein CASSRYMNAGELFF.

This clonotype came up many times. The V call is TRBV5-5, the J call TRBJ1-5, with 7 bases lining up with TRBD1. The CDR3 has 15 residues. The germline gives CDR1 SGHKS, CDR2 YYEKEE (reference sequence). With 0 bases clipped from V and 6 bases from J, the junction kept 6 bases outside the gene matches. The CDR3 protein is CASSLDRGGGQPQHF. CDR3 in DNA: TGTGCCAGCAGCTTGGACAGGGGAGGCGGTCAGCCCCAGCATTTT.

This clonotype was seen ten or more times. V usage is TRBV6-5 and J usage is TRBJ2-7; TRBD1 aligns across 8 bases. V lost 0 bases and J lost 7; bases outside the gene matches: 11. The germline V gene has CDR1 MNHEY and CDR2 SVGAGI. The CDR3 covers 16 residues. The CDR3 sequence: CASSYSAPDRAGEQYF. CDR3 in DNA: TGTGCCAGCAGTTACTCTGCACCGGACAGGGCTGGTGAGCAGTACTTC.

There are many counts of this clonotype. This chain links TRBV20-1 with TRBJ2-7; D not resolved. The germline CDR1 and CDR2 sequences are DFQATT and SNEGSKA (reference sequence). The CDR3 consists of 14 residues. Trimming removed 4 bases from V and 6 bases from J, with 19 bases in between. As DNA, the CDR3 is TGCAGTGCTAAGCCGTCCAGCGCTCCCTCCGAGCAGTACTTC. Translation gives CSAKPSSAPSEQYF.

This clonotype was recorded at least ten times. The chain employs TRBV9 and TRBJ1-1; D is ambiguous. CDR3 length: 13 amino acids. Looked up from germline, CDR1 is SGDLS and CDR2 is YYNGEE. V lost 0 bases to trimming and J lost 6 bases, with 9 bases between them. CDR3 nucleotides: TGTGCCAGCAGCGTAGGGGTATGGTCTGAAGCTTTCTTT. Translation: CASSVGVWSEAFF. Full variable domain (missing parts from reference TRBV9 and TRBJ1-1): DSGVTQTPKHLITATGQRVTLRCSPRSGDLSVYWYQQSLDQGLQFLIQYYNGEERAKGNILERFSAQQFPDLHSELNLSSLELGDSALYFCASSVGVWSEAFFGQGTRLTVV.

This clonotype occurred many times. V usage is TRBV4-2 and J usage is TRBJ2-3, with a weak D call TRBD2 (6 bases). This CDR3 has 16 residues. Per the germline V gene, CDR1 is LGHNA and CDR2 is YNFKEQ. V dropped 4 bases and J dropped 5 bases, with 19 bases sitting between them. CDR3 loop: CASSPSPDYALDTQYF. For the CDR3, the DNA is TGTGCCAGCAGCCCTAGCCCGGACTATGCACTAGATACGCAGTATTTT.

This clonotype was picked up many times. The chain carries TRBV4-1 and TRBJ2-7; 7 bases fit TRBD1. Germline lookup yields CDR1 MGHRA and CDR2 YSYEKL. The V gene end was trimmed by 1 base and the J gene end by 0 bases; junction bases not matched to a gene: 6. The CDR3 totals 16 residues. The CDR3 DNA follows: TGCGCCAGCAGCCAAGGACCAGACAGGGCCTCCTACGAGCAGTACTTC. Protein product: CASSQGPDRASYEQYF.

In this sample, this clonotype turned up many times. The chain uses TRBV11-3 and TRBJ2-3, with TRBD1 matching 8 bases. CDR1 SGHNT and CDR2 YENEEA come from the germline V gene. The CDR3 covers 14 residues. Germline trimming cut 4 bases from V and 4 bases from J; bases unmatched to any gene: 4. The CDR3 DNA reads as TGTGCCAGCAGCTCTCGGACAGGGCCAGATACGCAGTATTTT. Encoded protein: CASSSRTGPDTQYF.